These 32 T cell receptor beta chains share one sample of origin, sequenced in a study of shared clonotypes between healthy human individuals. Only in-frame clones appear in the TCRdb table, and some are missing; sequencing was by immunoSEQ multiplex PCR. The table lists 2 million to 2.5 million clones, 90% to 95% of them singletons. Sequencing was carried out using naive CD4+ T cells sorted from blood. As for subset: CD45RA+ positively selected. The receptors derive from a young man in good health.

The genes are TRBV11-2 and TRBJ1-4; 8 bases align to TRBD1. V lost 1 base and J lost 11; bases outside the gene matches: 9. This CDR3 region has 15 residues. Germline assignment: CDR1 SGHAT and CDR2 FQNNGV. The chain's CDR3 is CASSLGGDRREKLFF. Here the CDR3 DNA reads TGTGCCAGCAGCTTAGGGGGGGACAGGAGGGAGAAACTGTTTTTT.

The chain couples TRBV7-2 to TRBJ2-1; 8 nucleotides line up with TRBD2. This CDR3 is 17 amino acids long. The V gene end was trimmed by 1 base and the J gene end by 6 bases; junction bases not matched to a gene: 11. Germline CDR1 and CDR2: SGHTA and FQGNSA. The CDR3 nucleotides are TGTGCCAGCAGCTTAGGGACCCTAGCGGGTAGCCTCAATGAGCAGTTCTTC. Protein product: CASSLGTLAGSLNEQFF.

The chain employs TRBV30 and TRBJ1-2; no firm D call. CDR3 length: 11 residues. CDR1 is GTSNPN, CDR2 SVGIG, per germline (reference sequence). Trimming cost V 6 bases and J 3 bases, with 8 bases left between them. The CDR3 bases are TGTGCCTGCGGTTTCGACTATGGCTACACCTTC. This encodes CACGFDYGYTF.

J is TRBJ2-7 and V is TRBV6-1, with a weak D call TRBD2 (7 bases). CDR1 is MNHNS and CDR2 is SASEGT in the germline V gene. This CDR3 contains 15 residues. V was clipped by 4 bases and J by 0 bases, with 13 bases between them. The CDR3 here is CASSVTAGASYEQYF. CDR3 coding DNA: TGTGCCAGCAGTGTAACGGCGGGGGCCTCCTACGAGCAGTACTTC.

On this clone: The same CDR3 can be traced to other DNA sequences in this sample. The CDR3 coding sequence is TGTGCCAGCAGCTTAGACTGGAGCTCCTACGAGCAGTACTTC. Amino acids: CASSLDWSSYEQYF. The chain links TRBV11-2 to TRBJ2-7, with unresolved D. The CDR3 is 14 residues long. Looked up from germline, CDR1 is SGHAT and CDR2 is FQNNGV. The V end was cut by 0 bases, the J end by 0 bases, with 6 bases between.

V and J are TRBV7-6 and TRBJ2-7, with 8 bases lining up with TRBD2. In germline, CDR1 is SGHVS, CDR2 FNYEAQ. V lost 5 bases and J lost 12; bases outside the gene matches: 18. This CDR3 contains 15 residues. CDR3 sequence reads: CASSPRLAGLDRPYF. The CDR3 region has the DNA TGTGCCAGCAGCCCCAGGCTAGCGGGTCTCGATCGGCCGTACTTC.

This rearrangement joins TRBV5-1 to TRBJ1-1; no reliable D call. Trimming stripped 5 bases from V and 0 bases from J, with 5 bases between. CDR1 is SGHRS, CDR2 YFSETQ, per germline. The CDR3 is 12 residues long. CDR3 region: CASRSLNTEAFF. Here the CDR3 DNA reads TGCGCCAGCAGGAGTTTGAACACTGAAGCTTTCTTT.

The CDR3 bases are TGTGCCTGGAGTTGGGTGAACACTGAAGCTTTCTTT. Translation gives CAWSWVNTEAFF. J is TRBJ1-1 and V is TRBV30, with no clear D. The V end was cut by 2 bases, the J end by 0 bases, with 4 bases between. In germline, CDR1 is GTSNPN, CDR2 SVGIG (reference sequence). The length of the CDR3 is 12 residues.

As concerns this clone: Distinct nucleotide sequences in the sample also encode this CDR3. The CDR3 coding sequence is TGTGCCAGCTCACGGGGGACCCAAGAGACCCAGTACTTC. Protein: CASSRGTQETQYF. The gene calls are TRBV18 and TRBJ2-5; TRBD1 or TRBD2 may be the D gene (5 bases each). Germline loops: CDR1 KGHSH, CDR2 LQKENI. The CDR3 runs to 13 residues. V gave up 4 bases and J gave up 1 base, with 7 bases separating them.

This clone was picked up one time. The CDR3 sequence: CASSSAGAKETQYF. As DNA, the CDR3 is TGTGCCAGCAGCTCGGCCGGGGCCAAAGAGACCCAGTACTTC. This chain links TRBV11-2 with TRBJ2-5; D may match TRBD1 or TRBD2 (5 bases each). The CDR3 extends over 14 amino acids. Looked up from germline, CDR1 is SGHAT and CDR2 is FQNNGV. With 4 bases removed from V and 3 bases from J, the gap between germline ends came to 12 bases.

The CDR3 protein is CASSQPDRGSNEKLFF. The CDR3 coding sequence is TGCGCCAGCAGCCAACCAGACAGGGGTTCTAATGAAAAACTGTTTTTT. The chain links TRBV4-1 to TRBJ1-4; 8 bases align to TRBD1. V lost 2 bases and J lost 3; bases outside the gene matches: 5. Germline CDR1 and CDR2: MGHRA and YSYEKL. This CDR3 has 16 residues.

This clone was detected a few times. V is TRBV5-1 and J is TRBJ1-2; D uncertain. Trimming took 0 bases from V and 5 from J, leaving 14 bases between them. CDR1 SGHRS and CDR2 YFSETQ come from the germline V gene. CDR3 length equals 15 residues. The CDR3, as DNA: TGCGCCAGCAGCTTGGGGCAGTCTAGCCCGTATGGCTACACCTTC. This gives the protein CASSLGQSSPYGYTF.

The chain uses TRBV5-4 and TRBJ2-3; D gene uncertain. V lost 0 bases, J lost 4 bases, and 12 bases lay in between. CDR1 is SGHNT, CDR2 YYREEE, per germline (reference sequence). This CDR3 contains 15 residues. This CDR3 reads CASSLGFRIADTQYF. The CDR3 coding sequence is TGTGCCAGCAGCTTGGGTTTCAGGATCGCAGATACGCAGTATTTT.

The chain is built from TRBV10-3 and TRBJ1-2, with D perhaps matching TRBD1 (6 bases). The length of the CDR3 is 13 residues. The V end was cut by 6 bases, the J end by 4 bases, with 12 bases between. Germline-derived CDR1 and CDR2 are ENHRY and SYGVKD. The CDR3 spells CAISEGDRYGYTF. The DNA for the CDR3 is TGTGCCATCAGCGAGGGGGACCGCTATGGCTACACCTTC.

As to this clone: Other DNA sequences in the sample encode the same CDR3. The gene calls are TRBV10-1 and TRBJ2-2; D is undetermined. Trimming removed 3 bases from V and 2 bases from J, with 1 base in between. The germline CDR1 and CDR2 sequences are WNHNN and SYGVQD (reference sequence). This CDR3 comprises 12 residues. Here the CDR3 DNA reads TGCGCCAGCAGTGAAAACACCGGGGAGCTGTTTTTT. Translation gives CASSENTGELFF.

The V call is TRBV10-1, the J call TRBJ2-6, with D perhaps being TRBD1 or TRBD2 (5 bases each). Germline V gene sequence: CDR1 WNHNN, CDR2 SYGVQD (reference sequence). With 6 bases removed from V and 2 bases from J, the gap between germline ends came to 8 bases. The length of the CDR3 is 14 residues. DNA of the CDR3: TGCGCCAGCAGCGGGACCCCTGGGGCCAACGTCCTGACTTTC. Encoded protein: CASSGTPGANVLTF.

The V gene is TRBV10-3, the J gene TRBJ2-1, with 7 bases that match TRBD1. CDR1 and CDR2 (germline): ENHRY, SYGVKD. The CDR3 length is 15 residues. Trimming cost V 4 bases and J 2 bases; bases outside gene matches: 5. The CDR3 reads CAISAGQAPYNEQFF. The CDR3 nucleotides read TGTGCCATCAGTGCCGGACAGGCCCCCTACAATGAGCAGTTCTTC.

V and J are TRBV19 and TRBJ2-5, with 9 bases matching TRBD1. The J segment lost 9 bases and the V segment lost 4 bases, leaving 9 bases of the junction unmatched. Germline V gives CDR1 LNHDA, CDR2 SQIVND (reference sequence). The CDR3 is 14 amino acids. DNA of the CDR3: TGTGCCAGTAGTACAACGGGACAGGGACGGGCCCAGTACTTC. Translation: CASSTTGQGRAQYF.

V usage is TRBV6-5 and J usage is TRBJ2-1; 7 nucleotides align to TRBD2. CDR1 is MNHEY and CDR2 is SVGAGI in the germline V gene. The CDR3 has 16 amino acids. V was clipped by 0 bases and J by 0 bases; unmatched bases: 2. This CDR3 is CASSYSPSGSYNEQFF. CDR3 nucleotides: TGTGCCAGCAGTTACTCACCTAGCGGCTCCTACAATGAGCAGTTCTTC.

The chain recombines TRBV11-2 with TRBJ1-2; 7 nucleotides line up with TRBD1. Germline V CDR1 and CDR2: SGHAT, FQNNGV. After removal of 5 bases from V and 2 bases from J, the junction contained 11 bases not matched to a gene. CDR3 length equals 16 residues. CDR3 in amino acids: CASSPSDRVRNYGYTF. CDR3 nucleotides: TGTGCCAGCAGCCCAAGCGACAGGGTCAGAAACTATGGCTACACCTTC.

The CDR3 DNA reads TGTGCCAGCAGCTTAGCGCCAGACACCGGGGAGCTGTTTTTT. This codes for CASSLAPDTGELFF. The chain is built from TRBV7-9 and TRBJ2-2, with D unresolved. V dropped 0 bases and J dropped 3 bases, with 5 bases sitting between them. Per the germline V gene, CDR1 is SEHNR and CDR2 is FQNEAQ (reference sequence). This CDR3 region has 14 residues.

In this sample, this clone turned up once. The V gene is TRBV5-1, the J gene TRBJ2-7; no definite D call. Per germline, CDR1 SGHRS and CDR2 YFSETQ. The V end was cut by 0 bases, the J end by 6 bases, with 7 bases between. The CDR3 spans 12 residues. The CDR3 region has the DNA TGCGCCAGCAGCTTGGTCAGGTTCGAGCAGTACTTC. Its translation: CASSLVRFEQYF.

This chain joins TRBV7-2 and TRBJ1-1, with D maybe TRBD1 (6 bases). CDR3 length: 16 amino acids. V dropped 5 bases and J dropped 3 bases, with 19 bases sitting between them. CDR1 and CDR2 (germline): SGHTA, FQGNSA. The CDR3 reads CASSRRGGTGYTEAFF. CDR3 nucleotide sequence: TGTGCCAGCAGCCGCAGGGGAGGGACTGGTTACACTGAAGCTTTCTTT.

This chain uses TRBV5-4 with TRBJ2-3; 8 bases are a match to TRBD1. The ends lost 5 bases at V and 4 bases at J; junction bases unmatched: 3. The CDR3 runs to 13 residues. Germline lookup yields CDR1 SGHNT and CDR2 YYREEE (reference sequence). In DNA form, the CDR3 reads TGTGCCAGCAGACTGACAGGGGCAGATACGCAGTATTTT. Its translation is CASRLTGADTQYF. Full variable domain (remainder filled in from reference TRBV5-4 and TRBJ2-3): ETGVTQSPTHLIKTRGQQVTLRCSSQSGHNTVSWYQQALGQGPQFIFQYYREEENGRGNFPPRFSGLQFPNYSSELNVNALELDDSALYLCASRLTGADTQYFGPGTRLTVL.

This clone was counted once. Different DNA sequences within this sample yield the same CDR3. This chain joins TRBV19 and TRBJ1-5, with D perhaps TRBD1 (6 bases). The CDR3 consists of 14 residues. V lost 4 bases to trimming and J lost 2 bases, with 9 bases between them. The germline V gene has CDR1 LNHDA and CDR2 SQIVND (reference sequence). CDR3 in amino acids: CASSTSGGNQPQHF. CDR3 nucleotides: TGTGCCAGTAGTACTTCAGGGGGCAATCAGCCCCAGCATTTT.

The chain carries TRBV10-1 and TRBJ2-2; 9 bases align to TRBD1. CDR1 is WNHNN, CDR2 SYGVQD, per germline (reference sequence). The CDR3 contains 16 residues. V was clipped by 0 bases and J by 5 bases; unmatched bases: 4. The chain's CDR3 is CASSESDRGYTGELFF. The CDR3 region has the DNA TGCGCCAGCAGTGAGTCGGACAGGGGTTATACCGGGGAGCTGTTTTTT.

The chain carries TRBV7-2 and TRBJ2-3, with TRBD1 as a possible D gene (5 bases). Germline assignment: CDR1 SGHTA and CDR2 FQGNSA. The CDR3 has 15 amino acids. The V and J ends lost 2 bases and 5 bases respectively, with 14 bases between them. This chain's CDR3 is CASSLRGVGVDTQYF. CDR3 DNA: TGTGCCAGCAGCTTACGCGGAGTAGGGGTAGATACGCAGTATTTT.

This clone was seen once. Other nucleotide sequences from this sample produce the same CDR3. V usage is TRBV4-1 and J usage is TRBJ2-7, with 7 bases lining up with TRBD1. V shed 1 base and J 2 bases; nucleotides not matched to a gene: 5. Germline-derived CDR1 and CDR2 are MGHRA and YSYEKL. The CDR3 loop spans 15 amino acids. The CDR3 sequence: CASSQAGTAPYEQYF. The CDR3 DNA reads TGCGCCAGCAGCCAAGCCGGGACAGCTCCCTACGAGCAGTACTTC.

This chain uses TRBV19 with TRBJ2-7, with D uncertain. The CDR3 consists of 13 residues. The V end was cut by 5 bases, the J end by 3 bases, with 11 bases between. Germline CDR1 reads LNHDA; CDR2 reads SQIVND (reference sequence). The CDR3 DNA sequence: TGTGCCAGTAGTTTCGCATGGGACTACGAGCAGTACTTC. This sequence encodes CASSFAWDYEQYF.

The chain joins TRBV12-5 to TRBJ1-6, with a possible D match to TRBD1 (5 bases). V shed 5 bases and J shed 8 bases, with 31 bases lying between them. The CDR3 is made up of 20 amino acids. Germline values: CDR1 LGHNT, CDR2 FRNRAP. The CDR3 DNA reads as TGTGCTAGTGGTCCGCAAAACCAGGGTTATCCTATTTATGTGGATTCACCCCTCCACTTT. This encodes CASGPQNQGYPIYVDSPLHF. The full variable domain, completed using reference TRBV12-5 and TRBJ1-6, is DARVTQTPRHKVTEMGQEVTMRCQPILGHNTVFWYRQTMMQGLELLAYFRNRAPLDDSGMPKDRFSAEMPDATLATLKIQPSEPRDSAVYFCASGPQNQGYPIYVDSPLHFGNGTRLTVT.

The gene calls are TRBV5-4 and TRBJ2-5; D is ambiguous. The CDR3 length is 13 residues. V was clipped by 3 bases and J by 1 base, with 7 bases between them. The germline gives CDR1 SGHNT, CDR2 YYREEE (reference sequence). The CDR3 region is CASSSDPQETQYF. CDR3 sequence (DNA): TGTGCCAGCAGCTCCGACCCCCAAGAGACCCAGTACTTC.

CDR3 coding DNA: TGTGCCAGTAGTATCGACGACAGCTTCAATTCACCCCTCCACTTT. This translates into CASSIDDSFNSPLHF. The chain joins TRBV19 to TRBJ1-6, with D perhaps TRBD1 (5 bases). Per the germline V gene, CDR1 is LNHDA and CDR2 is SQIVND (reference sequence). The CDR3 contains 15 residues. With 3 bases removed from V and 7 bases from J, the gap between germline ends came to 13 bases.